The text below deals with one T cell receptor (beta chain). It lacks a known antigen. The input lacks base qualities; no much larger clone sits a single base away. According to the germline V gene, CDR1 reads MGHDK and CDR2 reads SYGVNS. The CDR3, from cysteine to phenylalanine, totals 15 residues. Just CDR3 DNA is preserved here, 45 bases in frame from base 1. V has 5 bases trimmed and J has 5 bases trimmed; junction bases matching no gene number 7. The donors were healthy, HIV-negative adults who had no recently reported acute infections or vaccinations. Every donor was a Caucasian adult residing in Nashville, Tennessee, USA. CD4+ T cells were enriched by magnetic negative selection; naive cells were then positively selected on CD45RA, and the negative fraction formed the memory subset. After blood collection by leukapheresis, PBMCs were isolated using Ficoll-Histopaque density gradient centrifugation and then cryopreserved in the vapor phase of liquid nitrogen. Purity and quantity of every magnetically sorted T cell population were checked by analytical flow cytometry. Each sorted fraction had its genomic DNA isolated and then quantified by UV absorbance on a Nanodrop 2000c.

This sample was taken from a study of shared clonotypes between healthy human individuals (dated by TCRdb to the early 2020s). Describing the broader study: The cohort included three men and a couple of women between 18 and 49 years of age. For each donor, CD4 naive and CD4 memory were each given three plates, CD8 naive was given two plates, and CD8 memory was given one plate. The study deeply sequenced blood TCR repertoires of roughly five healthy adults to estimate repertoire size and the extent of clonotype sharing between individuals. Different laboratories and diverse techniques were used to prepare libraries and sequence TCR repertoires, to increase sequencing depth and limit assay-specific biases. Leukapheresis yielded between about 0.8 and 8.9 billion PBMCs per donor. Summary of the overall study and its limitations: Based on pairwise subsampling, the degree of clonotype sharing among donors was expected to be affected by sequencing depth. Compared with non-shared clonotypes, clonotypes shared by all four sorted-subset donors had higher generation probabilities. Estimated clonotype richness was generally larger for naive than for memory subsets. Sharing across several donors was observed for approximately 5% of naive CD4, over 3% of naive CD8, about 2.5% of memory CD4, and roughly 0.4% of memory CD8 clonotypes. Because the study included a small number of donors, the genetic and exposure-history diversity represented was limited. Sampling was restricted to blood, and TCR repertoires in tissues likely differ from the TCR repertoires found in blood. Incomplete sequencing was indicated by rarefaction of sorted-subset datasets, despite the large sequencing depth.

Using the deep immunoSEQ assay, TCR CDR3 regions were amplified from genomic DNA by multiplex PCR. Extracted genomic DNA from each cell subset was spread evenly across all wells of several immunoSEQ 96-well plates, with each plate serving as a replicate. For sorted subsets, each replicate PCR was loaded with 200 ng genomic DNA, equivalent to some 31,000 T cell genomes. Purified libraries were quantified with a Qubit 3.0 fluorometer, sized on a Bioanalyzer 2100, and re-quantified with the KAPA Library Quantification kit. Every immunoSEQ 96-well plate was sequenced on a separate single-read 150-cycle Illumina NextSeq 550 flow cell. The paper's data handling went like this. The immunoSEQ output contained only junctional sequences without quality scores, so filtering could not match that applied to full-length reads. To assign V/J genes and CDR3, sequences were annotated against IMGT germline references using PyIR, a Python wrapper for IgBLAST v1.9. Reads with weak V/J assignments (E-value above 1e-6), missing CDR3, stop codons, out-of-frame junctions, or ambiguous translated residues were removed. V3J clonotypes were defined as sequences sharing the same inferred V gene, J gene, and CDR3 amino acid sequence. Percentage overlap between repertoires was calculated by dividing the number of shared unique clonotypes by the size of the smaller repertoire. RTK rarefaction, the Chao1 estimator, and Recon v2.1 estimates of unobserved clonotypes were used to assess repertoire richness. OLGA was used to compute generation probabilities for all TCRbeta clonotypes that the gDNA method yielded from a handful of donors. Sourced from immuneACCESS, this table was stored by TCRdb with only in-frame sequences that have V and J called. A share of the clones is absent; for the studies checked, an unresolved V gene accounts for under half, and the remainder has no known explanation. From that table come the V and J calls and clone size; the DNA was used to work out D and trimming. The table for this sample lists millions of clones; 85% to 95% of them were counted only once. 0.13% of the sample rests with the top ten.

The sequence came from a man younger than 35 in good health. This chain joins TRBV25-1 to TRBJ2-5, with 11 junctional bases fitting TRBD2. Input material: naive CD4+ T cells sorted from blood. The cell subset or site label here, explained by the study, means: CD45RA+ positively selected. The CDR3: CASSLTSGGVETQYF. The DNA sequence reads TGTGCCAGCAGTCTCACTAGCGGGGGAGTGGAGACCCAGTACTTC.